These 27 T cell receptor beta chains share one sample of origin, sequenced in a study of T cell repertoires in ileal Crohn's disease. TCRdb's copy holds only in-frame clones and misses some; the assay was immunoSEQ multiplex PCR. Counted here are 30,000 or so clones, about 81% occurring once; the ten biggest clones make up around 5.5%. Material: ileal tissue. The receptors were gathered from an adult with Crohn's disease.

J is TRBJ2-5 and V is TRBV6-6, with TRBD1 as a possible D gene (5 bases). CDR3 length: 15 amino acids. The V end lost 2 bases, the J end lost 2 bases, and 12 bases lay between the germline ends. Germline values: CDR1 MNHNY, CDR2 SVGAGI (reference sequence). CDR3 sequence: CASSYARGSQETQYF. The CDR3 coding sequence is TGTGCCAGCAGTTACGCAAGGGGATCTCAAGAGACCCAGTACTTC.

The rearrangement joins TRBV6-1 to TRBJ1-2; TRBD1 matches at 7 bases. V lost 6 bases and J lost 2; bases outside the gene matches: 9. CDR3 length: 15 residues. Germline V gives CDR1 MNHNS, CDR2 SASEGT. The CDR3, as DNA: TGTGCCAGCAGGTTACGTCAGGGGGAGAACTATGGCTACACCTTC. The encoded protein is CASRLRQGENYGYTF.

The gene calls are TRBV14 and TRBJ1-1, with no clear D. CDR3 length: 13 residues. Germline CDR1 is SGHDN and CDR2 is FVKESK. V lost 0 bases and J 3 bases, leaving 5 bases between the germline ends. The CDR3 region is CASSQDSYTEAFF. The CDR3 nucleotides read TGTGCCAGCAGCCAAGACAGTTACACTGAAGCTTTCTTT.

A single count supports this clone. V gene TRBV7-9 combines with J gene TRBJ2-2; TRBD1 matches 9 bases. This CDR3 is 14 amino acids long. CDR1 is SEHNR and CDR2 is FQNEAQ in the germline V gene (reference sequence). V lost 7 bases and J lost 5; bases outside the gene matches: 5. Here the CDR3 reads CASNHRGLTGELFF. CDR3 DNA: TGTGCCAGCAACCACAGGGGGCTTACCGGGGAGCTGTTTTTT.

The chain carries TRBV5-8 and TRBJ2-2; a weak D match, TRBD2 (5 bases). This CDR3 comprises 15 residues. Per germline, CDR1 SGHTS and CDR2 YDEGEE. Trimming took off 2 bases at V and 3 bases at J, with 11 bases between the two ends. CDR3 protein: CASSFSRVHTGELFF. The CDR3 bases are TGTGCCAGCAGCTTTTCGAGGGTACACACCGGGGAGCTGTTTTTT.

Only one count was recorded for this clone. This chain joins TRBV27 and TRBJ1-1; 7 bases align to TRBD1. J was trimmed by 0 bases and V by 5 bases; bases with no gene match: 6. Germline V gene data show CDR1 as MNHEY and CDR2 as SMNVEV (reference sequence). CDR3 length: 15 amino acids. CDR3 nucleotides: TGTGCCAGCAGTCGAACGACAGGGTTGAACACTGAAGCTTTCTTT. It encodes CASSRTTGLNTEAFF.

This clone has a handful of counts. The rearrangement links TRBV9 to TRBJ2-3; 9 bases are shared with TRBD2. J was trimmed by 0 bases and V by 0 bases; bases with no gene match: 2. This CDR3 has 16 amino acids. Germline CDR1 reads SGDLS; CDR2 reads YYNGEE. CDR3 DNA sequence: TGTGCCAGCAGCGTAGGAGCGGGGGGCAGCACAGATACGCAGTATTTT. Translating gives CASSVGAGGSTDTQYF. The full variable domain, completed using reference TRBV9 and TRBJ2-3, is DSGVTQTPKHLITATGQRVTLRCSPRSGDLSVYWYQQSLDQGLQFLIQYYNGEERAKGNILERFSAQQFPDLHSELNLSSLELGDSALYFCASSVGAGGSTDTQYFGPGTRLTVL.

The chain has TRBV7-2 and TRBJ2-3; possibly TRBD2 for D (7 bases). Germline CDR1 and CDR2: SGHTA and FQGNSA. Trimming took 0 bases from V and 5 from J, leaving 18 bases between them. This CDR3 region has 17 residues. CDR3 sequence (DNA): TGTGCCAGCAGCTTAGCAAGGGGGGGCCAAGTTGTAGATACGCAGTATTTT. Residues: CASSLARGGQVVDTQYF.

The rearrangement links TRBV5-8 to TRBJ1-6; D gene unclear. CDR1 and CDR2 from the germline V gene are SGHTS and YDEGEE. V gave up 4 bases and J gave up 9 bases, with 11 bases separating them. The CDR3 is 13 residues long. The DNA of the CDR3 is TGTGCCAGCAGCCTCGGCGGGAGTTCACCCCTCCACTTT. Residues: CASSLGGSSPLHF.

The rearrangement uses TRBV5-1 and TRBJ1-1; weak D call: TRBD1 (6 bases). The V end lost 2 bases, the J end lost 5 bases, and 13 bases lay between the germline ends. The CDR3 loop spans 14 amino acids. Germline V gives CDR1 SGHRS, CDR2 YFSETQ. CDR3 sequence reads: CASSFGGGATEAFF. CDR3 bases: TGCGCCAGCAGCTTCGGCGGGGGCGCGACTGAAGCTTTCTTT.

This chain links TRBV9 with TRBJ2-3; D is ambiguous. This CDR3 spans 16 amino acids. Germline assignment: CDR1 SGDLS and CDR2 YYNGEE. V lost 0 bases to trimming and J lost 2 bases, with 13 bases between them. Here the CDR3 reads CASSVDGRTPTDTQYF. CDR3 nucleotides: TGTGCCAGCAGCGTAGATGGTAGAACCCCCACAGATACGCAGTATTTT. Combining the CDR3 with reference TRBV9 and TRBJ2-3 gives the whole variable domain DSGVTQTPKHLITATGQRVTLRCSPRSGDLSVYWYQQSLDQGLQFLIQYYNGEERAKGNILERFSAQQFPDLHSELNLSSLELGDSALYFCASSVDGRTPTDTQYFGPGTRLTVL.

V gene TRBV10-1 combines with J gene TRBJ1-1, with a tentative D call TRBD1 (5 bases). The CDR3 loop spans 13 amino acids. Germline CDR1 WNHNN, CDR2 SYGVQD (reference sequence). Trimming shortened V by 3 bases and J by 5 bases, and 10 bases separated the two germline ends. DNA of the CDR3: TGCGCCAGCAGTGATCGGGGGGGTACTGAAGCTTTCTTT. Translated, it gives CASSDRGGTEAFF.

Written as DNA, the CDR3 is TGTGCCATCAGTGGGGGAGGCACTTCCGACGAGCAGTACTTC. Translation: CAISGGGTSDEQYF. V gene TRBV10-3 combines with J gene TRBJ2-7; weak D call: TRBD2 (6 bases). V was cut by 4 bases and J by 5 bases, with 15 bases left in between. The CDR3 is 14 residues long. Germline values: CDR1 ENHRY, CDR2 SYGVKD.

This chain links TRBV7-8 with TRBJ1-2; 12 bases match TRBD1. The CDR3 runs to 14 residues. The germline V gene has CDR1 SGHVS and CDR2 FQNEAQ. Unmatched junction bases numbered 4, after V lost 4 bases and J lost 7 bases. In DNA form, the CDR3 reads TGTGCCAGCAGCTCGGGACAGGGGGCGTTTGGCTACACCTTC. This translates into CASSSGQGAFGYTF.

V and J are TRBV2 and TRBJ1-2, with 7 bases fitting TRBD1. The V gene end was trimmed by 11 bases and the J gene end by 6 bases; junction bases not matched to a gene: 12. The CDR3 length is 13 residues. Germline V CDR1 and CDR2: SNHLY, FYNNEI. CDR3 in amino acids: CAGEQGGADGYTF. CDR3 DNA sequence: TGTGCCGGAGAACAAGGGGGCGCGGATGGCTACACCTTC. Variable domain in full (rest from reference TRBV2 and TRBJ1-2): EPEVTQTPSHQVTQMGQEVILRCVPISNHLYFYWYRQILGQKVEFLVSFYNNEISEKSEIFDDQFSVERPDGSNFTLKIRSTKLEDSAMYFCAGEQGGADGYTFGSGTRLTVV.

This clone was counted between two and nine times. The chain recombines TRBV11-3 with TRBJ2-3; perhaps TRBD2 as D (6 bases). Germline V gene sequence: CDR1 SGHNT, CDR2 YENEEA. The V end was cut by 1 base, the J end by 4 bases, with 15 bases between. The CDR3 consists of 16 residues. The CDR3 DNA sequence: TGTGCCAGCAGCTTAGGCTTTGGGGGAGGCGCAGATACGCAGTATTTT. Its protein is CASSLGFGGGADTQYF. The variable domain in full, with the rest retrieved from reference TRBV11-3 and TRBJ2-3, is EAGVVQSPRYKIIEKKQPVAFWCNPISGHNTLYWYLQNLGQGPELLIRYENEEAVDDSQLPKDRFSAERLKGVDSTLKIQPAELGDSAVYLCASSLGFGGGADTQYFGPGTRLTVL.

This clone ranks as medium-sized. The chain uses TRBV10-1 and TRBJ2-7, with 7 bases that match TRBD1. The V gene's germline CDR1 is WNHNN and CDR2 SYGVQD (reference sequence). The ends lost 5 bases at V and 2 bases at J; junction bases unmatched: 6. The CDR3 is 14 amino acids. CDR3 residues: CASSRDSATYEQYF. The CDR3, as DNA: TGCGCCAGCAGTAGGGACAGCGCTACCTACGAGCAGTACTTC.

V gene TRBV6-5 combines with J gene TRBJ2-3, with a weak D call TRBD2 (6 bases). V was clipped by 8 bases and J by 0 bases, with 12 bases between them. The CDR3 loop spans 14 amino acids. Germline assignment: CDR1 MNHEY and CDR2 SVGAGI. In DNA, the CDR3 is TGTGCCAGCGGGAGGAGGACTAGCACAGATACGCAGTATTTT. Translation: CASGRRTSTDTQYF.

The chain has TRBV4-3 and TRBJ1-2; 11 bases line up with TRBD1. There are 14 residues in the CDR3. CDR1 is LGHNA, CDR2 YSLEER, per germline. Germline trimming cut 5 bases from V and 4 bases from J; bases unmatched to any gene: 3. In DNA form, the CDR3 reads TGCGCCAGCAGCGGACAGGGGGCAAGCTATGGCTACACCTTC. Translation gives CASSGQGASYGYTF.

The V call is TRBV7-9, the J call TRBJ2-7, with TRBD1 identical over 7 bases. Germline CDR1 SEHNR, CDR2 FQNEAQ (reference sequence). V lost 6 bases, J lost 2 bases, and 10 bases stayed unmatched. The CDR3 runs 15 residues. Here the CDR3 reads CASSRTQGQTYEQYF. In nucleotides, the CDR3 is TGTGCCAGCAGTCGAACACAGGGGCAAACCTACGAGCAGTACTTC.

The V and J genes are TRBV25-1 and TRBJ2-5, with 7 bases lining up with TRBD1. The trim removed 9 bases at V and 3 bases at J, leaving 16 bases unmatched. Looked up from germline, CDR1 is MGHDK and CDR2 is SYGVNS. CDR3 length: 16 residues. This CDR3 reads CARKKAGTVKEETQYF. CDR3 nucleotide sequence: TGTGCCAGAAAAAAAGCCGGGACAGTTAAAGAAGAGACCCAGTACTTC.

Only one count was recorded for this clone. The gene calls are TRBV7-2 and TRBJ2-3, with a weak D call TRBD2 (6 bases). V lost 4 bases and J 2 bases, leaving 10 bases between the germline ends. Per germline, CDR1 SGHTA and CDR2 FQGNSA. This CDR3 spans 14 amino acids. The CDR3 region has the DNA TGTGCCAGCAGCTCCGGGGGATTCACAGATACGCAGTATTTT. This codes for CASSSGGFTDTQYF.

This chain links TRBV5-6 with TRBJ2-1; 16 nucleotides agree with TRBD2. J was trimmed by 3 bases and V by 3 bases; bases with no gene match: 9. Germline V gives CDR1 SGHDT, CDR2 YYEEEE. This CDR3 contains 19 residues. CDR3: CASSWQGLAGGPGYNEQFF. The CDR3 DNA reads as TGTGCCAGCAGCTGGCAGGGACTAGCGGGGGGGCCCGGCTACAATGAGCAGTTCTTC.

The V call is TRBV6-6, the J call TRBJ2-7; weak D call: TRBD2 (7 bases). CDR3 length: 13 amino acids. CDR1 MNHNY and CDR2 SVGAGI come from the germline V gene (reference sequence). V was pared by 9 bases and J by 2 bases, with 14 bases between. The CDR3 bases are TGTGCCAGTGGGGGGGCCCAGACCTACGAGCAGTACTTC. Its translation: CASGGAQTYEQYF.

This clone was detected only a few times. The gene calls are TRBV9 and TRBJ2-2; TRBD2 might be the D (5 bases). Trimming pared 0 bases from V and 4 bases from J, leaving 7 bases between. CDR3 length: 14 amino acids. Germline V gene lookup returns CDR1 SGDLS and CDR2 YYNGEE. Here the CDR3 DNA reads TGTGCCAGCAGCGTAGTTACTAGCACCGGGGAGCTGTTTTTT. It is translated as CASSVVTSTGELFF.

The chain carries TRBV9 and TRBJ1-6; D may be TRBD1 (6 bases). Per the germline V gene, CDR1 is SGDLS and CDR2 is YYNGEE. V was clipped by 3 bases and J by 15 bases, with 19 bases between them. The CDR3 contains 14 residues. CDR3 in amino acids: CASSGNRDTLSLHF. For the CDR3, the DNA is TGTGCCAGCAGCGGAAACCGGGACACCCTGAGCCTCCACTTT.

In DNA, the CDR3 is TGTGCCAGAAGCTGGGACAGGGAAAGCACAGATACGCAGTATTTT. Protein product: CARSWDRESTDTQYF. The rearrangement uses TRBV5-3 and TRBJ2-3, with 9 bases matching TRBD1. TRBV5-3 is an open reading frame whose function is uncertain. V shed 3 bases, J shed 0 bases, and the junction held 2 bases outside the gene matches. This CDR3 spans 15 amino acids.